This T cell receptor beta chain was profiled in a study of blood T cell repertoires in COVID-19. Cohorts were determined from participant-reported clinical history. Here immunoSEQ multiplex PCR was the method, and the copy in TCRdb shows in-frame clones only, minus some. The sample carries more than 250,000 clones, 75% to 90% recorded once. The receptor was isolated from a man aged 25-40 years who had recovered from COVID-19. The specimen was PBMCs or T cells enriched from blood (not recorded which).

CDR3 DNA sequence: TGTGCCAGCTCTCTCTGGGGCGGGACAGCGAACACCGGGGAGCTGTTTTTT. It is translated as CASSLWGGTANTGELFF. The V call is TRBV18, the J call TRBJ2-2; weak D call: TRBD1 (7 bases). This CDR3 spans 17 amino acids. V was shortened by 6 bases and J by 0 bases, with 17 bases between the two germline ends. The germline V gene encodes CDR1 KGHSH and CDR2 LQKENI.